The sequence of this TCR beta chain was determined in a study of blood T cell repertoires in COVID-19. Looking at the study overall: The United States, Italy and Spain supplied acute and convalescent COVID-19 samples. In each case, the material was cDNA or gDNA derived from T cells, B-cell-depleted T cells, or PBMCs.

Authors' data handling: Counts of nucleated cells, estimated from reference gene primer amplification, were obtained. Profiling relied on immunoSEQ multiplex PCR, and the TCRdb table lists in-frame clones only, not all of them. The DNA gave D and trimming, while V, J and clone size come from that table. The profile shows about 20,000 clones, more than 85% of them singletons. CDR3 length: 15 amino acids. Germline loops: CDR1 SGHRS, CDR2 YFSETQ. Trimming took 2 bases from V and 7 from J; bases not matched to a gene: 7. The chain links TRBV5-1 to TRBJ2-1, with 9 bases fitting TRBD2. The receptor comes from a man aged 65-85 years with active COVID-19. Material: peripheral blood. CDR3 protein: CASSFVAGAHNEQFF. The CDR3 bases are TGCGCCAGCAGCTTTGTAGCGGGGGCTCATAATGAGCAGTTCTTC.